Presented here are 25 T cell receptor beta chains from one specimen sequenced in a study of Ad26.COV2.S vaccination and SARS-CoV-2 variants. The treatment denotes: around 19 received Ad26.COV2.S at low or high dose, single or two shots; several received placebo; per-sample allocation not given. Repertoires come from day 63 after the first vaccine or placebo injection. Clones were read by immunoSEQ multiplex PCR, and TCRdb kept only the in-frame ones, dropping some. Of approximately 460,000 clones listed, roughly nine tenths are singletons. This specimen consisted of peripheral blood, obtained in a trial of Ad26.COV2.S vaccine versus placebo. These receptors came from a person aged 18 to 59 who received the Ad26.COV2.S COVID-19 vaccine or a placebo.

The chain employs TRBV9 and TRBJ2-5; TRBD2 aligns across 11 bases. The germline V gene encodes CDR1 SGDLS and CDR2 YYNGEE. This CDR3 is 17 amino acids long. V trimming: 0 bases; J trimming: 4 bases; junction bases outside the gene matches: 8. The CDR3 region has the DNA TGTGCCAGCAGCGTAGGGTATAGCGGGGGGGCCTCAGAGACCCAGTACTTC. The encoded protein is CASSVGYSGGASETQYF. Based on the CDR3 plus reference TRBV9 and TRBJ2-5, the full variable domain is DSGVTQTPKHLITATGQRVTLRCSPRSGDLSVYWYQQSLDQGLQFLIQYYNGEERAKGNILERFSAQQFPDLHSELNLSSLELGDSALYFCASSVGYSGGASETQYFGPGTRLLVL.

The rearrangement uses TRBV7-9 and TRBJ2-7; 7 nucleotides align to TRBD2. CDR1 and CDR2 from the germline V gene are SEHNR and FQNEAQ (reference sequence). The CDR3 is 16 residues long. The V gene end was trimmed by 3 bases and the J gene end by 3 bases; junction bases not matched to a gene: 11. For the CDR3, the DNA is TGTGCCAGCAGCTTCCCTGGACTAGAAGCAGGCTACGAGCAGTACTTC. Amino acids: CASSFPGLEAGYEQYF.

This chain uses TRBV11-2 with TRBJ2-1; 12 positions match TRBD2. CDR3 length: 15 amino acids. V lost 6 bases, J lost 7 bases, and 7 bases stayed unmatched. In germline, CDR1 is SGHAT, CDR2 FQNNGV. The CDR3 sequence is CASSSGTSGWNEQFF. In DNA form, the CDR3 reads TGTGCCAGCAGTTCTGGGACTAGCGGGTGGAATGAGCAGTTCTTC.

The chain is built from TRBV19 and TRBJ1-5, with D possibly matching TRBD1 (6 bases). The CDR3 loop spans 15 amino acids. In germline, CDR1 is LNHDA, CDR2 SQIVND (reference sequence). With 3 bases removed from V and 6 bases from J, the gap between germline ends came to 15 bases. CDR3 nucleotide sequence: TGTGCCAGTAGTATTGGAGGGGGGCCCACTCAGCCCCAGCATTTT. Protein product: CASSIGGGPTQPQHF.

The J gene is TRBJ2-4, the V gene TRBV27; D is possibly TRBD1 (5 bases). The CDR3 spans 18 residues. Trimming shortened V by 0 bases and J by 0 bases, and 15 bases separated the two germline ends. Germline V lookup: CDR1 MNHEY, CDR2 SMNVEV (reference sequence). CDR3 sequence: CASSLSPDLTVAKNIQYF. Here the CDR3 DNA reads TGTGCCAGCAGTTTATCCCCCGACCTGACAGTAGCCAAAAACATTCAGTACTTC.

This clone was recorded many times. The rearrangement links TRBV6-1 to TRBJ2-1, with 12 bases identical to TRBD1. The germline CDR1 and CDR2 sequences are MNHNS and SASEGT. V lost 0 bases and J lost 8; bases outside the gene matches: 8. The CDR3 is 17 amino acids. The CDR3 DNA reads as TGTGCCAGCAGTGAAGCTACAGCCGGGACAGGGGGCCATGAGCAGTTCTTC. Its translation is CASSEATAGTGGHEQFF.

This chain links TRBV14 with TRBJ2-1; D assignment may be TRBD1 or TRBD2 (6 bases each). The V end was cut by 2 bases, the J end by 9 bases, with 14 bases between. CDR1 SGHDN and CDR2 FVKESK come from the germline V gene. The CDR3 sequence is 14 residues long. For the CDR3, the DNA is TGTGCCAGCAGCCAATTGCTAGGGGGGTCTGAGCAGTTCTTC. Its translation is CASSQLLGGSEQFF.

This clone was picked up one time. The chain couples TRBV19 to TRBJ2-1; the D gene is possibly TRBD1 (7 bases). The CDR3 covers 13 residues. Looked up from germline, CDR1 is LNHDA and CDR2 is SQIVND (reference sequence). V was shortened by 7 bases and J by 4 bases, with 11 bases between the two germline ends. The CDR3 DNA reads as TGTGCCAGTACGACAGGGACTTACAATGAGCAGTTCTTC. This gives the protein CASTTGTYNEQFF.

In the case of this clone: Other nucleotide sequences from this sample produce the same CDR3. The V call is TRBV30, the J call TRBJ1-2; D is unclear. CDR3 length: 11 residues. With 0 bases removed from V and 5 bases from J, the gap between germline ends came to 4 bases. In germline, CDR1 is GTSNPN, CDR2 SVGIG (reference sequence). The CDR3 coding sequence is TGTGCCTGGAGTGTAACGTATGGCTACACCTTC. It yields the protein CAWSVTYGYTF.

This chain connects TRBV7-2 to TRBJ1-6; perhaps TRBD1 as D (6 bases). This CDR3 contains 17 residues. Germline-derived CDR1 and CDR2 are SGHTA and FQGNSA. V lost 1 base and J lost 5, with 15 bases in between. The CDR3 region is CASSLVGTSLNNSPLHF. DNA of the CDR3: TGTGCCAGCAGCTTAGTGGGGACATCCTTGAATAATTCACCCCTCCACTTT.

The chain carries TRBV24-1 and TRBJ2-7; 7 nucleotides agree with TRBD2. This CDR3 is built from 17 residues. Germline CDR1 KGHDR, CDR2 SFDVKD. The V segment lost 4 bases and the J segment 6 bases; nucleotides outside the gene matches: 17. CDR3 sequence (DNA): TGTGCCACCAGTGACCCCAGACTAGCCCTAAGAGTGGCCGAGCAGTACTTC. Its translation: CATSDPRLALRVAEQYF.

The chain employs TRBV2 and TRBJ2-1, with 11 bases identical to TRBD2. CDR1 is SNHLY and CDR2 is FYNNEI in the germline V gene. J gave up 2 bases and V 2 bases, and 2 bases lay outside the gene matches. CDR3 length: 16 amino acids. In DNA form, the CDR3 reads TGTGCCAGCAGTGAACTAGCGGGAGGTGCCTACAATGAGCAGTTCTTC. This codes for CASSELAGGAYNEQFF.

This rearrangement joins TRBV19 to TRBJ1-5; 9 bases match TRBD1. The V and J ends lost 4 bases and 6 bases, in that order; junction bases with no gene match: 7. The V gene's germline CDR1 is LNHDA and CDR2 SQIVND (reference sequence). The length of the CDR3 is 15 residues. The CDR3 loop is CASSTSGTGTQPQHF. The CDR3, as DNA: TGTGCCAGTAGTACCTCCGGGACAGGGACTCAGCCCCAGCATTTT.

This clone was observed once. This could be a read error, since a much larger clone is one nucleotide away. Here the CDR3 DNA reads TGTGCCAGCAGCGTTGGTCCCAATCAGCCCCAGCATTTT. Translated, it gives CASSVGPNQPQHF. This chain connects TRBV9 to TRBJ1-5; no firm D call. V was clipped by 2 bases and J by 3 bases, with 6 bases between them. The CDR3 is 13 amino acids. Germline CDR1 SGDLS, CDR2 YYNGEE.

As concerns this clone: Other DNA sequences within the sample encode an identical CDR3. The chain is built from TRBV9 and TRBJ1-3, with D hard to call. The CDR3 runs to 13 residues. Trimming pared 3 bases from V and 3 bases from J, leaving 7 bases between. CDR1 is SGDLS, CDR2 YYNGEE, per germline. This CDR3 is CASSAPGGNTIYF. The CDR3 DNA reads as TGTGCCAGCAGCGCCCCGGGTGGAAACACCATATATTTT.

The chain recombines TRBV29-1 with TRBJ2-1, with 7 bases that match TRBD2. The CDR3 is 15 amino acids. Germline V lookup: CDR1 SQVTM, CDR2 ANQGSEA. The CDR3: CTTRRGGSSYNEQFF. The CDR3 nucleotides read TGCACCACCCGCCGGGGCGGGAGTTCCTACAATGAGCAGTTCTTC.

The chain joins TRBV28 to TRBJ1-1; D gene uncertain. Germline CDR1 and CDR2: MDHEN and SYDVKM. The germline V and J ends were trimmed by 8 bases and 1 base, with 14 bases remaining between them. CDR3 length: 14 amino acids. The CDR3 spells CASEERNGNTEAFF. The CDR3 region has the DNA TGTGCCAGCGAAGAGAGAAACGGGAACACTGAAGCTTTCTTT.

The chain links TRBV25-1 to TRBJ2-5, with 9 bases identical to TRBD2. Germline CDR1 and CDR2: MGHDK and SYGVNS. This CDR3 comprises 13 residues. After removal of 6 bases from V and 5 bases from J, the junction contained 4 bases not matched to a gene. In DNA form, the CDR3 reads TGTGCCAGCAGACTAGCGGGTGTGGAGACCCAGTACTTC. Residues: CASRLAGVETQYF.

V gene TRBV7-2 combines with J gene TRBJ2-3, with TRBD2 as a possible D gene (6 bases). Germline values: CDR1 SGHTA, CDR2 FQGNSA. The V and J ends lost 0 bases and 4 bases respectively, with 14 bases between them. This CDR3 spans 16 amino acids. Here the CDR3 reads CASSLARTIFADTQYF. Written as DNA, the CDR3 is TGTGCCAGCAGCTTAGCAAGGACTATTTTCGCAGATACGCAGTATTTT.

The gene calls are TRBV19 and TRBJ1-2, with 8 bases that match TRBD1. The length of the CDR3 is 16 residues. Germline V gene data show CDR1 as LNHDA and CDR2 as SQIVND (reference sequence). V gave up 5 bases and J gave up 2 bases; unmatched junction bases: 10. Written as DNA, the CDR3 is TGTGCCAGTAGTCGCGAAACAGGGGGTAACAACTATGGCTACACCTTC. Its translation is CASSRETGGNNYGYTF.

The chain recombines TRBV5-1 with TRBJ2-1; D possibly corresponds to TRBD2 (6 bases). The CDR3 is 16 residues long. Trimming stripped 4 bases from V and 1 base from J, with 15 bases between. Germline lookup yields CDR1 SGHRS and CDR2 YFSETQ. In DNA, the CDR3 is TGCGCCAGCAGCGAGGCTGTGGGGGGATCCTACAATGAGCAGTTCTTC. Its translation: CASSEAVGGSYNEQFF.

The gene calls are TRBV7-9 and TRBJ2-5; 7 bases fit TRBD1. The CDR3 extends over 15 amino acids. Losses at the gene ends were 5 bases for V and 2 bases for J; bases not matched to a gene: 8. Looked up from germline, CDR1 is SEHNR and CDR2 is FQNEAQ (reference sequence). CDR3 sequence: CASSRRTGRQETQYF. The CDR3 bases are TGTGCCAGCAGCCGTCGGACAGGACGACAAGAGACCCAGTACTTC.

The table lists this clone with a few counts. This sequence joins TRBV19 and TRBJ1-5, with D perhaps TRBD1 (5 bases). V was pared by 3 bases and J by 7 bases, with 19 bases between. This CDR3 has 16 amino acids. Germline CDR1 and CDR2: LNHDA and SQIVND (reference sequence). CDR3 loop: CASSIKLGGDYQPQHF. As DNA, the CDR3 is TGTGCCAGTAGTATTAAGTTGGGGGGAGATTACCAGCCCCAGCATTTT.

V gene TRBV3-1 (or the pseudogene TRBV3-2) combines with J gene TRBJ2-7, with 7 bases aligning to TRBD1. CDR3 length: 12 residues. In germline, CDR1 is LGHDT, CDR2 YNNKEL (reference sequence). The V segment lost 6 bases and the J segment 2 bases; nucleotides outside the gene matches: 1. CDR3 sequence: CASRGTAYEQYF. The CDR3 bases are TGTGCCAGCAGGGGGACAGCCTACGAGCAGTACTTC.

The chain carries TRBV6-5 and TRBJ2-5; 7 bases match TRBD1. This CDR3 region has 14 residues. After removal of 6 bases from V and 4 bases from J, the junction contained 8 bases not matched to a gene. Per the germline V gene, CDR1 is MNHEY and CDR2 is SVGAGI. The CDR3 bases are TGTGCCAGCAGCCGGACAGGATGGCGAGAGACCCAGTACTTC. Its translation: CASSRTGWRETQYF.